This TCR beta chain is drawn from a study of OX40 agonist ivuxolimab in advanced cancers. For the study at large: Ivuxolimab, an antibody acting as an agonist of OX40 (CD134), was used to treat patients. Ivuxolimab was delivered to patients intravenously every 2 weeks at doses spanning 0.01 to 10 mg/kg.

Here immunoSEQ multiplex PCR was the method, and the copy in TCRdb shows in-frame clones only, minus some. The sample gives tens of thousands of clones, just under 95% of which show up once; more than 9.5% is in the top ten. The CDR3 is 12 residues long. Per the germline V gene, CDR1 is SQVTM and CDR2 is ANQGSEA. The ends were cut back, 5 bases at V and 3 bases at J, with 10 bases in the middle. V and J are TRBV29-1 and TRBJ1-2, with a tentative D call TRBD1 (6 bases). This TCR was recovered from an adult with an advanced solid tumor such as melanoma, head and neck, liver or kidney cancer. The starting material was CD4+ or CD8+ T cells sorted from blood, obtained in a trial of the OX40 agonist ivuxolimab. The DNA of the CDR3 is TGCAGCGTTAACCAGGGGTACTATGGCTACACCTTC. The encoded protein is CSVNQGYYGYTF.